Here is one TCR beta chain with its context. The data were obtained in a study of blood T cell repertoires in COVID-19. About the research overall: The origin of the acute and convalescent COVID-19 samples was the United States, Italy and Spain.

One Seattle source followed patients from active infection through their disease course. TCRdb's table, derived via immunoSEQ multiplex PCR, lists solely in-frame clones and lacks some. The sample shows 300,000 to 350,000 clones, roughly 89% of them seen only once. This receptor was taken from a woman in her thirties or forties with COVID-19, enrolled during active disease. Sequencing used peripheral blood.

The chain's CDR3 is CASSPPTSGPYNEQFF. The CDR3 DNA is TGTGCCAGCTCACCTCCGACTAGCGGGCCTTACAATGAGCAGTTCTTC. The chain joins TRBV18 to TRBJ2-1; TRBD2 matches 10 bases. Trimming removed 3 bases from V and 4 bases from J; junction bases left unmatched: 6. This CDR3 comprises 16 residues. Germline V lookup: CDR1 KGHSH, CDR2 LQKENI.